The next 28 T cell receptor beta chains were all read from a single sample in a study of OX40 agonist ivuxolimab in advanced cancers. Only in-frame clones appear in the TCRdb table, and some are missing; sequencing was by immunoSEQ multiplex PCR. In the table there are about 35,000 clones, roughly 80% of which are singletons. The material was CD4+ or CD8+ T cells sorted from blood, obtained in a trial of the OX40 agonist ivuxolimab. The receptors originated from an adult with an advanced solid tumor such as melanoma, head and neck, liver or kidney cancer.

The chain carries TRBV19 and TRBJ1-1; D uncertain. Germline CDR1 reads LNHDA; CDR2 reads SQIVND (reference sequence). V lost 8 bases to trimming and J lost 0 bases, with 10 bases between them. This CDR3 is built from 13 residues. The CDR3 DNA sequence: TGTGCCAGTCGGTCCCAAATGAACACTGAAGCTTTCTTT. Translation: CASRSQMNTEAFF.

The CDR3 bases are TGTGCCAGCAGCTTAAGCGGGGCCACAGATACGCAGTATTTT. Its translation is CASSLSGATDTQYF. This chain uses TRBV7-3 with TRBJ2-3, with D maybe TRBD2 (6 bases). Trimming pared 1 base from V and 2 bases from J, leaving 7 bases between. This CDR3 has 14 amino acids. CDR1 is SGHTA and CDR2 is FQGTGA in the germline V gene.

Only a few counts were recorded for this clone. The chain couples TRBV30 to TRBJ2-7; D is ambiguous. V was shortened by 0 bases and J by 5 bases, with 8 bases between the two germline ends. CDR1 and CDR2 from the germline V gene are GTSNPN and SVGIG (reference sequence). The CDR3 consists of 12 residues. The CDR3 protein is CAWSVATNEQYF. In DNA, the CDR3 is TGTGCCTGGAGTGTAGCCACCAACGAGCAGTACTTC.

This rearrangement joins TRBV5-4 to TRBJ2-7, with D perhaps TRBD1 (6 bases). Germline assignment: CDR1 SGHNT and CDR2 YYREEE (reference sequence). The CDR3 loop spans 13 amino acids. V was clipped by 2 bases and J by 3 bases, with 9 bases between them. DNA of the CDR3: TGTGCCAGCAGCTTTAGGGGGAACTACGAGCAGTACTTC. Translated: CASSFRGNYEQYF.

This clone has just a few counts. The rearrangement uses TRBV2 and TRBJ1-3, with a tentative D call TRBD1 (5 bases). Germline loops: CDR1 SNHLY, CDR2 FYNNEI. V lost 4 bases and J lost 2, with 12 bases in between. There are 15 residues in the CDR3. The DNA for the CDR3 is TGTGCCAGCAGTGGAGGGGAGGAAACTGGAAACACCATATATTTT. This codes for CASSGGEETGNTIYF.

The gene calls are TRBV29-1 and TRBJ1-1; TRBD1 might be the D (5 bases). Trimming stripped 2 bases from V and 10 bases from J, with 11 bases between. Germline V CDR1 and CDR2: SQVTM, ANQGSEA. The CDR3 covers 11 residues. In nucleotides, the CDR3 is TGCAGCGTTGAAAAGACCCAGGGAGCTTTCTTT. Translated, it gives CSVEKTQGAFF.

The V and J genes are TRBV29-1 and TRBJ2-2; 13 bases are a match to TRBD2. Germline V lookup: CDR1 SQVTM, CDR2 ANQGSEA. The CDR3 runs 17 residues. The V and J ends lost 5 bases and 2 bases, in that order; junction bases with no gene match: 8. The CDR3 DNA reads TGCAGCGTTCAAAAAACTAGCGGGGGGGTAAACACCGGGGAGCTGTTTTTT. This codes for CSVQKTSGGVNTGELFF.

This chain joins TRBV7-9 and TRBJ2-7; perhaps TRBD1 as D (5 bases). The germline gives CDR1 SEHNR, CDR2 FQNEAQ (reference sequence). CDR3 length equals 15 residues. Trimming shortened V by 5 bases and J by 1 base, and 15 bases separated the two germline ends. This CDR3 is CASSIGQGASYEQYF. The CDR3 bases are TGTGCCAGCAGCATCGGACAAGGAGCGTCCTACGAGCAGTACTTC.

As concerns this clone: Other DNA sequences within the sample encode an identical CDR3. The chain combines TRBV27 with TRBJ1-5, with a tentative D call TRBD1 (5 bases). CDR1 is MNHEY, CDR2 SMNVEV, per germline (reference sequence). The CDR3 totals 14 residues. Trimming removed 0 bases at V and 2 bases at J, with 5 bases between. The CDR3: CASSLSGGNQPQHF. DNA of the CDR3: TGTGCCAGCAGTTTATCGGGGGGCAATCAGCCCCAGCATTTT.

The chain carries TRBV4-3 and TRBJ2-3, with 12 positions matching TRBD2. V lost 4 bases and J lost 4; bases outside the gene matches: 6. The CDR3 contains 16 residues. The germline V gene encodes CDR1 LGHNA and CDR2 YSLEER. CDR3 amino acids: CASSPSGTSGSDTQYF. In DNA form, the CDR3 reads TGCGCCAGCAGCCCCTCCGGGACTAGCGGGTCAGATACGCAGTATTTT.

This CDR3 reads CASSSRTGLRYGYTF. The DNA for the CDR3 is TGTGCCAGCAGCTCAAGGACAGGCCTGCGATATGGCTACACCTTC. The chain links TRBV7-2 to TRBJ1-2; 7 bases map to TRBD1. Germline-derived CDR1 and CDR2 are SGHTA and FQGNSA. This CDR3 comprises 15 residues. V lost 4 bases and J lost 5; bases outside the gene matches: 10.

The chain has TRBV27 and TRBJ1-4; D is undetermined. The CDR3 totals 14 residues. The V and J ends lost 6 bases and 0 bases respectively, with 8 bases between them. Germline V gene sequence: CDR1 MNHEY, CDR2 SMNVEV (reference sequence). CDR3 sequence reads: CASSPSPTNEKLFF. The DNA of the CDR3 is TGTGCCAGCAGCCCTTCCCCAACTAATGAAAAACTGTTTTTT.

V usage is TRBV27 and J usage is TRBJ1-5; a possible D gene is TRBD1 (5 bases). Germline CDR1 reads MNHEY; CDR2 reads SMNVEV (reference sequence). The length of the CDR3 is 21 residues. The V gene lost 4 bases and the J gene lost 0 bases, with 28 bases spanning the gap. The CDR3 is CASSSLTSVGWGEDSNQPQHF. CDR3 nucleotide sequence: TGTGCCAGCAGTTCCCTCACCTCAGTGGGATGGGGGGAGGATAGCAATCAGCCCCAGCATTTT.

In this sample, this clone turned up a few times. V and J are TRBV27 and TRBJ1-2; a possible D gene is TRBD1 (6 bases). The germline V gene encodes CDR1 MNHEY and CDR2 SMNVEV (reference sequence). V was cut by 6 bases and J by 1 base, with 15 bases left in between. This CDR3 has 15 amino acids. This CDR3 reads CASRVGGGLNYGYTF. The CDR3 DNA is TGTGCCAGCAGAGTTGGAGGGGGGCTTAACTATGGCTACACCTTC.

This chain connects TRBV6-5 to TRBJ1-1; TRBD1 might be the D (6 bases). V lost 6 bases, J lost 5 bases, and 10 bases lay in between. Germline CDR1 reads MNHEY; CDR2 reads SVGAGI. The CDR3 consists of 12 residues. The CDR3 region has the DNA TGTGCCAGCAGCCCACAGGGAACTGAAGCTTTCTTT. This sequence encodes CASSPQGTEAFF.

This sequence joins TRBV7-9 and TRBJ2-7; 7 nucleotides agree with TRBD2. V trimming: 3 bases; J trimming: 1 base; junction bases outside the gene matches: 9. The germline CDR1 and CDR2 sequences are SEHNR and FQNEAQ (reference sequence). The CDR3 covers 16 residues. This CDR3 reads CASSFNPTSASYEQYF. The CDR3 nucleotides are TGTGCCAGCAGCTTCAACCCTACTAGCGCATCCTACGAGCAGTACTTC.

This chain joins TRBV6-4 and TRBJ2-3; maybe TRBD1 (5 bases). V was trimmed by 4 bases and J by 0 bases, leaving 8 bases between them. This CDR3 has 14 residues. The germline V gene encodes CDR1 MRHNA and CDR2 SNTAGT. As DNA, the CDR3 is TGTGCCAGCAGTGCGGCAGGGAGCACAGATACGCAGTATTTT. Protein: CASSAAGSTDTQYF.

This clone turned up a few times. This chain connects TRBV5-6 to TRBJ2-5; maybe TRBD2 (5 bases). CDR1 and CDR2 from the germline V gene are SGHDT and YYEEEE. The V end was cut by 3 bases, the J end by 1 base, with 13 bases between. The CDR3 runs to 15 residues. Written as DNA, the CDR3 is TGTGCCAGCAGCTCGAATCCGGGGATCCAAGAGACCCAGTACTTC. Translating gives CASSSNPGIQETQYF.

The V and J genes are TRBV5-1 and TRBJ2-2; unclear D gene. The CDR3 extends over 12 amino acids. V was clipped by 0 bases and J by 7 bases, with 4 bases between them. Germline V lookup: CDR1 SGHRS, CDR2 YFSETQ. Written as DNA, the CDR3 is TGCGCCAGCAGCTTGGACAGCGGGGAGCTGTTTTTT. It encodes CASSLDSGELFF.

The rearrangement links TRBV19 to TRBJ2-1, with a weak D call TRBD1 (6 bases). The CDR3 runs to 17 residues. Trimming stripped 5 bases from V and 3 bases from J, with 20 bases between. Germline V gives CDR1 LNHDA, CDR2 SQIVND (reference sequence). The CDR3 loop reads CASSLTVGDNYYNEQFF. CDR3 sequence (DNA): TGTGCCAGTAGTTTAACGGTGGGGGACAACTACTACAATGAGCAGTTCTTC. The full variable domain, completed using reference TRBV19 and TRBJ2-1, is DGGITQSPKYLFRKEGQNVTLSCEQNLNHDAMYWYRQDPGQGLRLIYYSQIVNDFQKGDIAEGYSVSREKKESFPLTVTSAQKNPTAFYLCASSLTVGDNYYNEQFFGPGTRLTVL.

This chain links TRBV27 with TRBJ1-2, with TRBD1 matching over 7 bases. J gave up 3 bases and V 6 bases, and 10 bases lay outside the gene matches. The V gene's germline CDR1 is MNHEY and CDR2 SMNVEV (reference sequence). This CDR3 region has 15 residues. CDR3 sequence reads: CASRLGGAVYYGYTF. The CDR3 DNA reads TGTGCCAGCAGGCTAGGGGGCGCTGTTTACTATGGCTACACCTTC.

This chain connects TRBV6-1 to TRBJ2-5, with TRBD2 matching 9 bases. The CDR3 sequence is 16 residues long. Germline loops: CDR1 MNHNS, CDR2 SASEGT. V lost 2 bases and J lost 2; bases outside the gene matches: 6. The CDR3 reads CASSEYQREVQETQYF. The CDR3 coding sequence is TGTGCCAGCAGTGAATACCAGCGGGAGGTGCAAGAGACCCAGTACTTC.

This clone was observed once. V gene TRBV30 combines with J gene TRBJ1-4; 11 bases match TRBD1. V shed 3 bases and J 9 bases; nucleotides not matched to a gene: 6. Per the germline V gene, CDR1 is GTSNPN and CDR2 is SVGIG (reference sequence). The CDR3 sequence is 14 residues long. The CDR3 region is CAWSEGQGVQKLFF. The CDR3 nucleotides read TGTGCCTGGAGCGAGGGACAGGGGGTTCAAAAACTGTTTTTT. Full variable domain (rest looked up from reference TRBV30 and TRBJ1-4): SQTIHQWPATLVQPVGSPLSLECTVEGTSNPNLYWYRQAAGRGLQLLFYSVGIGQISSEVPQNLSASRPQDRQFILSSKKLLLSDSGFYLCAWSEGQGVQKLFFGSGTQLSVL.

A note on this clone: At one of its ends the junction is not consistent with the germline gene, which may arise from a read error. The chain couples TRBV11-2 to TRBJ2-7; 8 bases match TRBD2. This CDR3 has 15 amino acids. The germline V gene has CDR1 SGHAT and CDR2 FQNNGV. This chain's CDR3 is CASSLDSSGLYEQYF. CDR3 DNA: TGTGCCAGCAGCCTAGACTCTAGCGGGCTCTACGAGCAGTACTTC. The full variable domain, with the rest looked up from reference TRBV11-2 and TRBJ2-7, is EAGVAQSPRYKIIEKRQSVAFWCNPISGHATLYWYQQILGQGPKLLIQFQNNGVVDDSQLPKDRFSAERLKGVDSTLKIQPAKLEDSAVYLCASSLDSSGLYEQYFGPGTRLTVT.

The chain has TRBV30 and TRBJ1-6, with 9 bases identical to TRBD1. CDR1 and CDR2 (germline): GTSNPN, SVGIG (reference sequence). This CDR3 spans 14 amino acids. Trimming took 2 bases from V and 7 from J; bases not matched to a gene: 3. The CDR3 region is CAWSSGQGNSPLHF. The CDR3 DNA reads as TGTGCCTGGAGTTCTGGACAGGGGAATTCACCCCTCCACTTT.

The chain recombines TRBV30 with TRBJ1-5, with D perhaps matching TRBD1 (6 bases). The CDR3 loop spans 14 amino acids. Germline V gene data show CDR1 as GTSNPN and CDR2 as SVGIG (reference sequence). The V and J ends lost 1 base and 4 bases respectively, with 11 bases between them. The CDR3 region is CAWSAGAGNQPQHF. The CDR3 DNA reads TGTGCCTGGAGTGCGGGGGCCGGGAATCAGCCCCAGCATTTT.

The chain is built from TRBV28 and TRBJ2-1; 9 nucleotides line up with TRBD2. Germline values: CDR1 MDHEN, CDR2 SYDVKM. Unmatched junction bases numbered 3, after V lost 6 bases and J lost 0 bases. The CDR3 loop spans 15 amino acids. The CDR3 region has the DNA TGTGCCAGCAGGCTTAGCGGGAGCTCCTACAATGAGCAGTTCTTC. It translates to CASRLSGSSYNEQFF.

CDR3 loop: CASSLESWEWTDTQYF. CDR3 in DNA: TGTGCCAGCAGCTTAGAATCGTGGGAATGGACAGATACGCAGTATTTT. The chain carries TRBV11-2 and TRBJ2-3; D is undetermined. Germline V gene lookup returns CDR1 SGHAT and CDR2 FQNNGV. The CDR3 is 16 residues long. V was trimmed by 0 bases and J by 3 bases, leaving 13 bases between them.